These 10 T cell receptor beta chains originate from one sample sequenced in a study of T cell responses to AZD1222 COVID-19 vaccine. Measured with immunoSEQ multiplex PCR; TCRdb has only the in-frame clones, and not every one. Counted here are about 130,000 clones, 85% to 95% occurring once; the ten biggest clones make up about 1.5%. The sequenced sample was peripheral blood, obtained on day 0 of AZD1222 vaccination. All receptors come from an adult in good health.

The chain joins TRBV12-3 or TRBV12-4 to TRBJ1-1; D remains unclear. Trimming cost V 10 bases and J 1 base, with 13 bases left between them. This CDR3 is built from 13 residues. The CDR3 sequence: CATEKERNTEAFF. The CDR3 nucleotides are TGTGCCACCGAAAAGGAGAGGAACACTGAAGCTTTCTTT.

V is TRBV19 and J is TRBJ1-5; a possible D gene is TRBD1 (6 bases). Trimming took off 3 bases at V and 2 bases at J, with 17 bases between the two ends. This CDR3 has 17 residues. Germline V gene lookup returns CDR1 LNHDA and CDR2 SQIVND (reference sequence). CDR3 in amino acids: CASSIPMGTIRNQPQHF. Here the CDR3 DNA reads TGTGCCAGTAGTATCCCGATGGGGACAATCCGCAATCAGCCCCAGCATTTT.

The chain couples TRBV2 to TRBJ2-1, with D uncertain. Trimming removed 6 bases at V and 9 bases at J, with 9 bases between. The CDR3 runs 11 residues. Per the germline V gene, CDR1 is SNHLY and CDR2 is FYNNEI. The chain's CDR3 is CASRAPGEQFF. The DNA of the CDR3 is TGTGCCAGCAGGGCCCCTGGTGAGCAGTTCTTC.

The J gene is TRBJ1-6, the V gene TRBV9, with 7 nucleotides matching TRBD1. CDR3 length: 14 residues. In germline, CDR1 is SGDLS, CDR2 YYNGEE. J was trimmed by 11 bases and V by 0 bases; bases with no gene match: 5. In DNA, the CDR3 is TGTGCCAGCAGCGTAGGGCCAGGGGGAACACCCCTCCACTTT. This codes for CASSVGPGGTPLHF.

The chain joins TRBV5-4 to TRBJ2-7, with 8 bases lining up with TRBD1. Losses at the gene ends were 3 bases for V and 6 bases for J; bases not matched to a gene: 11. Germline-derived CDR1 and CDR2 are SGHNT and YYREEE (reference sequence). The CDR3 is made up of 15 amino acids. Here the CDR3 reads CASSSAGGVPSEQYF. The CDR3, as DNA: TGTGCCAGCAGCTCCGCAGGGGGCGTCCCATCCGAGCAGTACTTC.

J is TRBJ2-2 and V is TRBV11-3; D is ambiguous. The germline V gene has CDR1 SGHNT and CDR2 YENEEA. The V end lost 1 base, the J end lost 7 bases, and 7 bases lay between the germline ends. The CDR3 runs to 13 residues. The CDR3 here is CASSLGPYGELFF. The DNA for the CDR3 is TGTGCCAGCAGCTTAGGGCCGTACGGGGAGCTGTTTTTT.

The V and J genes are TRBV30 and TRBJ1-4; weak D call: TRBD1 (5 bases). The CDR3 loop spans 15 amino acids. The V end was cut by 4 bases, the J end by 4 bases, with 16 bases between. Germline values: CDR1 GTSNPN, CDR2 SVGIG (reference sequence). CDR3 nucleotide sequence: TGTGCCTGGAACAAAAGGGGAATTGGTAATGAAAAACTGTTTTTT. It specifies CAWNKRGIGNEKLFF.

This rearrangement joins TRBV18 to TRBJ1-2, with 7 bases matching TRBD1. The germline gives CDR1 KGHSH, CDR2 LQKENI. CDR3 length equals 14 residues. Trimming at V came to 2 bases and at J to 4 bases, leaving 4 bases not matched to a gene. CDR3: CASSPEGAIYGYTF. The CDR3 bases are TGTGCCAGCTCACCAGAGGGGGCGATCTATGGCTACACCTTC.

This clone occurred once. V gene TRBV11-1 combines with J gene TRBJ1-1; tentatively, D is TRBD1 (5 bases). Trimming stripped 3 bases from V and 0 bases from J, with 14 bases between. CDR3 size: 16 residues. Germline assignment: CDR1 SGHAT and CDR2 FQDESV (reference sequence). This chain's CDR3 is CASSLWPGGMNTEAFF. In nucleotides, the CDR3 is TGTGCCAGCAGCTTGTGGCCCGGGGGGATGAACACTGAAGCTTTCTTT.

The chain employs TRBV9 and TRBJ1-2; weak D call: TRBD1 (5 bases). Trimming removed 0 bases from V and 5 bases from J, with 17 bases in between. The CDR3 contains 16 residues. Germline V gives CDR1 SGDLS, CDR2 YYNGEE. CDR3: CASSVVGDPGRYGYTF. Here the CDR3 DNA reads TGTGCCAGCAGCGTAGTAGGGGACCCGGGACGTTATGGCTACACCTTC.